Listed below are T cell receptor beta chains from one sample, sequenced in a study of T cell repertoires in cytomegalovirus infection. TCRdb fed the reads into MiXCR, producing one record per CDR3 protein. This table has around 740,000 distinct CDR3 sequences, 35% to 40% appearing once. Sequenced sample: PBMCs. Receptors originate from a human donor in good health (CMV status not recorded). Some clones in this sample may be carry-over from other donors' samples. Both conserved end residues are part of each CDR3. The order of the fields is D gene, clone size, V gene, J gene, CDR3 DNA, CDR3 protein. The D gene is left open where the match is weak. Size is stated for part of the rows, as once, few or many counts, or as a class when the clone is expanded.

NA	NA	TRBV29-1	TRBJ2-7	TGCAGCGTTAGGTCGGATTCCTACGAGCAGTACTTC	CSVRSDSYEQYF
NA	many	TRBV28	TRBJ2-2	TGTGCCAGCAGGGCAAAGGCCGGGGAGCTGTTTTTT	CASRAKAGELFF
TRBD2	NA	TRBV27	TRBJ2-7	TGTGCCAGCCAAGAGTCGCCAGGTGGAGCGGGGCAAAGTTTC	CASQESPGGAGQSF
NA	NA	TRBV7-9	TRBJ2-2	TGTGCCAGCAGCTTAGGAAATCGACCCGGGGAGCTGTTTTTT	CASSLGNRPGELFF
NA	NA	TRBV12-3/TRBV12-4	TRBJ2-7	TGTGCCAGCAGCCCGGCTGGGGGGGGCCCCTACGAGCAGTACTTC	CASSPAGGGPYEQYF
TRBD2	few	TRBV6-1	TRBJ2-1	TGTGCCAGCAGTGAAGTCCGGACTAGCGGGAGGTATGAGCAGTTCTTC	CASSEVRTSGRYEQFF
NA	few	TRBV11-1	TRBJ1-2	TGTGCCAGCAGCTTAGGTCATGGGACGAACTATGGCTACACCTTC	CASSLGHGTNYGYTF
NA	NA	TRBV30	TRBJ2-7	TGTGCCTGGAGCGACAGCTCCTACGAGCAGTACTTC	CAWSDSSYEQYF
NA	NA	TRBV29-1	TRBJ2-1	TGCAGCGTTGTTGGTGGCTCCTACAATGAGCAGTTCTTC	CSVVGGSYNEQFF
NA	NA	TRBV2	TRBJ2-6	TGTGCCAGCAGTGCTGGAAGGCTCTCTGGGGCCAACGTCCTGACTTTC	CASSAGRLSGANVLTF
NA	once	TRBV10-3	TRBJ1-3	TGTCCCATCAGTGAGGGACGCGGAAACACCATATATTTT	CPISEGRGNTIYF
NA	NA	TRBV7-1	TRBJ2-7	TGTGCCAGCAGCCCTACCGGCGGGGCCTCCTACGAGCAGTACTTC	CASSPTGGASYEQYF
NA	NA	TRBV19	TRBJ1-5	TGTGCCAGTATTATAGTACAGAATAGCAATCAGCCCCAGCATTTT	CASIIVQNSNQPQHF
NA	NA	TRBV20-1	TRBJ2-5	TGCAGTGCTAGAGAGGGGGAAGAGACCCAGTACTTC	CSAREGEETQYF
NA	NA	TRBV5-1	TRBJ1-5	TGCGCCAGCAGCTTATTAGGGGGTAGTCAGCCCCAGCATTTT	CASSLLGGSQPQHF
NA	NA	TRBV7-2	TRBJ2-3	TGTGCCAGCAGCTTACAGGGGAGTAAGGATATGCAGTATTTT	CASSLQGSKDMQYF
NA	NA	TRBV20-1	TRBJ1-3	TGCAGTGCTATGAGGGGGGGTCGAAACACCATATATTTT	CSAMRGGRNTIYF
NA	many	TRBV28	TRBJ2-6	TGTGCCAGCAGTTTAGGTCGTCAGGGGAAGGGTGGGGCCAACGTCCTGACTTTC	CASSLGRQGKGGANVLTF
NA	many	TRBV7-2	TRBJ1-5	TGTGCCAGCAGCTTAGTTACACTCGGGAATCAGCCCCAGCATTTT	CASSLVTLGNQPQHF
NA	few	TRBV28	TRBJ2-7	TGTGCCAGCATCTCGGGGGCTATGTCCTACGAGCAGTACTTC	CASISGAMSYEQYF
NA	NA	TRBV20-1	TRBJ2-3	TGCAGTGCCATCTGGGGGGAGGGCACAGATACGCAGTATTTT	CSAIWGEGTDTQYF
NA	NA	TRBV28	TRBJ1-5	TGTGCCAGCAGGCACCCCGAGGACAGACGCTCTCAGCCCCAGCATTTT	CASRHPEDRRSQPQHF
NA	few	TRBV29-1	TRBJ2-5	TGCAGCGTTGAAGTAGGGCGGTTCCAAGAGACCCAGTACTTC	CSVEVGRFQETQYF
NA	NA	TRBV19	TRBJ1-6	TGTGCCAGTAGTATCCTAAAGCGTTTTGAGGATTCACCCCTCCACTTT	CASSILKRFEDSPLHF
TRBD2	once	TRBV5-1	TRBJ2-1	TGCGCCAGCAGCCTACTAGCGGGAGCCATCAATGAGCAGTTCTTC	CASSLLAGAINEQFF
TRBD1	NA	TRBV28	TRBJ2-7	TGTGCCACCCAAGTGGGACAGGCCCCCTACGAGCAGTACTTC	CATQVGQAPYEQYF
NA	few	TRBV7-8	TRBJ1-1	TGTGCCAGCAGCTTGTCCCGGGTAGTGATGGGAGGAGCTTTCTTT	CASSLSRVVMGGAFF
TRBD2	few	TRBV28	TRBJ2-1	TGTGCCAGCAGTTTAAGGCTAGCGGGATCCAATGAGCAGTTCTTC	CASSLRLAGSNEQFF
TRBD2	few	TRBV12-3/TRBV12-4	TRBJ2-1	TGTGCCAGCAGGCCTAGCGGGATCAGGCGGTACAATGAGCAGTTCTTC	CASRPSGIRRYNEQFF
TRBD2	NA	TRBV5-1	TRBJ2-7	TGCGCCAGCAGCCCTGTCGGGAGCGGGGGGGGATACGAGCAGTACTTC	CASSPVGSGGGYEQYF
NA	NA	TRBV19	TRBJ1-1	TGTGCCAGTAGTCCCCAGGACCTCGACACTGAAGCTTTCTTT	CASSPQDLDTEAFF
TRBD1	few	TRBV7-6	TRBJ1-4	TGTGCCAGCAGCTTAGATTCAGGGGGCGGTGAAAAACTGTTTTTT	CASSLDSGGGEKLFF
NA	many	TRBV7-3	TRBJ2-3	TGTGCCAGCAGCTTAGAGCAGGACCACACAGATACGCAGTATTTT	CASSLEQDHTDTQYF
TRBD1	NA	TRBV27	TRBJ1-1	TGTGCCAGCAGTCCCCTCGGGACAGGGAGCACTGAAGCTTTCTTT	CASSPLGTGSTEAFF
NA	NA	TRBV28	TRBJ1-3	TGTGCCAGCAGTTTCCTCGGCACCTCTGGAAACACCATATATTTT	CASSFLGTSGNTIYF
NA	few	TRBV2	TRBJ2-3	TGTGCCAGCTTGTCGGCAGCCCACACAGATACGCAGTATTTT	CASLSAAHTDTQYF
NA	many	TRBV6-2/TRBV6-3	TRBJ1-2	TGTGCCAGCAGTTTGGACAGCAGGAACTATGGCTACACCTTC	CASSLDSRNYGYTF
TRBD2	NA	TRBV7-3	TRBJ2-5	TGTGCCAGCATCTTGAGCGGGGGCCATCAAGAGACCCCGTGCTTC	CASILSGGHQETPCF
TRBD1	NA	TRBV27	TRBJ2-1	TGTGCCAGCACCGACACGACAGGGAGATTCTACAATGAGCAGTTCTTC	CASTDTTGRFYNEQFF
NA	many	TRBV7-2	TRBJ2-1	TGTGCCAGCAGCTTAAGTGGGAAGGTCTCCTACAATGAGCAGTTCTTC	CASSLSGKVSYNEQFF
TRBD2	few	TRBV12-3/TRBV12-4	TRBJ2-1	TGTGCCAGCAGTTTAGCCCATTTGGCACTAGCGGTTTACAATGAGCAGTTCTTC	CASSLAHLALAVYNEQFF
TRBD2	NA	TRBV24-1	TRBJ2-3	TGTGCCACCAGTGACCCTGGCTCTAGCGGCCCCCGCCCAGATACGCAGTATTTT	CATSDPGSSGPRPDTQYF
TRBD1	few	TRBV15	TRBJ1-2	TGTGCCACCAGCAGAGGCGGGACAGGGGCTCCTGGCTACACCTTC	CATSRGGTGAPGYTF
NA	many	TRBV7-6	TRBJ1-1	TGTGCCAGCAGCTTATCAGGAGAAACTGAAGCTTTCTTT	CASSLSGETEAFF
NA	NA	TRBV24-1	TRBJ2-2	TGTGCCACCCGTTCGGGGGACCGGACTTGGGAAGACATCGGGGAGCTGTTTTTT	CATRSGDRTWEDIGELFF
NA	NA	TRBV5-5	TRBJ2-7	TGTGCCAGCAGCTTGGCCGGGGCAGTCAGGGAGCAGTACTTC	CASSLAGAVREQYF
NA	NA	TRBV27	TRBJ1-5	TGTGCCAGCAGAGGGGCAAGGTATAGCAATCAGCCCCAGCATTTT	CASRGARYSNQPQHF
NA	many	TRBV7-2	TRBJ1-4	TGTGCCAGCAGCTTAGCAACGGCGAGTGAAAAACTGTTTTTT	CASSLATASEKLFF
NA	NA	TRBV6-5	TRBJ2-5	TGTGCCAGCAGTAAGGGACCCTTCCCCGGAGAGACCCAGTACTTC	CASSKGPFPGETQYF
NA	once	TRBV7-8	TRBJ2-1	TGTGCCAGCAGCGTAGGGGGGACTAACTACCATGAGCAGTTCTTC	CASSVGGTNYHEQFF
TRBD2	NA	TRBV5-6	TRBJ2-3	TGTGCCAGCAGCCCCCTCGGGGCTAGCGGGGGGGCAGAGCAGTATTTT	CASSPLGASGGAEQYF
TRBD2	few	TRBV19	TRBJ2-1	TGTGCCAGTAGTATAGACGCGGGAGTGCACAATGAGCAGTTCTTC	CASSIDAGVHNEQFF
NA	few	TRBV7-9	TRBJ2-7	TGTGCCAGCAGCCCGGCCGTAGGAACCTACGAGCAGTACTTC	CASSPAVGTYEQYF
NA	NA	TRBV7-6	TRBJ2-1	TGTGCCAGCAGCTTAGAAGCCCTAGGGGATACTGATCAGTTCTTC	CASSLEALGDTDQFF